Listed here is a single TCR beta chain. What it binds is not known. These data are taken from a study of blood T cells in healthy people across ages. Regarding the study as a whole: Observed TCR beta diversity showed a strong correlation with the percentage of naive T cells as measured by flow cytometry.

With 2 bases removed from V and 4 bases from J, the gap between germline ends came to 7 bases. In germline, CDR1 is SGHDT, CDR2 YYEEEE. The CDR3 consists of 14 residues. Then a second PCR, running about 7 to 11 cycles, was carried out with a sample-barcoded 5' primer and a J-beta primer mix. TCRdb ran MiXCR on the 5' RACE reads and lists one entry per CDR3 protein. The sample shows hundreds of thousands of distinct CDR3 sequences, 44% of them seen only once. This sequence joins TRBV5-6 and TRBJ2-6, with D uncertain. The origin of this receptor is a man between 60 and 70 years old in good health. The sample comprised blood. The CDR3 DNA sequence: TGTGCCAGCAGCTTTCCAACGGGGGCCAACGTCCTGACTTTC. It translates to CASSFPTGANVLTF.